This TCR beta chain was documented in a study of blood T cell repertoires in COVID-19. The germline V gene encodes CDR1 LNHNV and CDR2 YYDKDF (reference sequence). V lost 3 bases to trimming and J lost 5 bases; unmatched junction nucleotides: 13. The CDR3 length is 16 residues. This table comes from immunoSEQ multiplex PCR, and its TCRdb copy is limited to in-frame clones, with some not included. The sample holds about 300,000 clones, roughly 90% seen once. The rearrangement joins TRBV15 to TRBJ2-7; TRBD2 agrees at 7 bases. Sample: peripheral blood. The clonotype comes from a young man who had recovered from COVID-19. The CDR3 spells CATSRSHRDYGHEQYF. The CDR3 coding sequence is TGTGCCACCAGCAGGAGCCACCGGGACTACGGCCACGAGCAGTACTTC.